These T cell receptor beta chains were read from a single sample in a study of cytomegalovirus exposure and HLA in healthy donors. The data were produced by immunoSEQ multiplex PCR, yet TCRdb's version contains in-frame clones alone and is incomplete. In the table there are 150,000 to 200,000 clones, around 78% of which are singletons. Sequences were obtained from PBMCs. These receptors were obtained from a woman aged 40 to 50 in good health and CMV-seronegative. CDR3s include the opening cysteine and the closing phenylalanine or tryptophan. Each record gives: J gene, D gene, V gene, CDR3 DNA, CDR3 protein. A D gene is named only where the DNA matches it firmly.

>TRBJ1-1|NA|TRBV12-5
TGTGCTAGTAGGTCGACTAGGGTTCACACTGAAGCTTTCTTT
CASRSTRVHTEAFF
>TRBJ1-4|TRBD1|TRBV30
TGTGCCTGGAGTGTACAGGGGGGTGAAAAACTGTTTTTT
CAWSVQGGEKLFF
>TRBJ1-4|NA|TRBV5-6
TGTGCCAGCAGCCGCGGGGGGAATTTGCTTTTT
CASSRGGNLLF
>TRBJ2-3|NA|TRBV30
TGTGCCTGGAGTGGGTTACTTCGCACAGATACGCAGTATTTT
CAWSGLLRTDTQYF
>TRBJ2-3|NA|TRBV30
TGTGCCGGATCGTGGGACTCCTACACAGATACGCAGTATTTT
CAGSWDSYTDTQYF
>TRBJ2-7|TRBD2|TRBV30
TGTGCCTGGAGTGTACAGGCTAGCGGGATTCGATACGAGCAGTACTTC
CAWSVQASGIRYEQYF
>TRBJ2-7|TRBD2|TRBV30
TGTGCCTGGTCCTCTAGCGGGAGACCTTACGAGCAGTACTTC
CAWSSSGRPYEQYF
>TRBJ1-2|NA|TRBV28
TGTGCCAGCACCTTCGGGGGGGCTGTAACTAACTATGGCTACACCTTC
CASTFGGAVTNYGYTF
>TRBJ1-4|NA|TRBV7-5
TGTGCCAGAAGCTTAGAGTGCGGTGCAACTAATGAAAAACTGTTTTTT
CARSLECGATNEKLFF
>TRBJ2-5|TRBD1|TRBV19
TGTGCCAGTACCACGTCGACAGGGAACCAAGAGACCCAGTACTTC
CASTTSTGNQETQYF
>TRBJ2-7|NA|TRBV4-1
TGCGCCAGCAGCCAAGATCCTGTATCCTACGAGCAGTACTTC
CASSQDPVSYEQYF
>TRBJ1-2|TRBD1|TRBV27
TGTGCCAGCAGTAAGGACAGGGAGCCTAACTATGGCTACACCTTC
CASSKDREPNYGYTF
>TRBJ2-1|NA|TRBV28
TGTGCCAGCAGTCCTTACCCTCGGCGGTCCTACAATGAGCAGTTCTTC
CASSPYPRRSYNEQFF
>TRBJ2-1|NA|TRBV4-2
TGTGCCAGCAGCCAAGAGGAAGCGGGCGGGTACAATGAGCAGTTCTTC
CASSQEEAGGYNEQFF
>TRBJ2-3|TRBD2|TRBV7-2
TGTGCCAGCAAACGTCTAGCGGGAACCGGCACAGATACGCAGTATTTT
CASKRLAGTGTDTQYF
>TRBJ1-1|TRBD1|TRBV11-2
TGTGCCAGCAGCTTGCAGGGGGAGGTCACTGAAGCTTTCTTT
CASSLQGEVTEAFF